Below, 21 T cell receptor beta chains from the same sample are listed, as sequenced in a study of beta chain features in type 1 diabetes. The study, taken as a whole, reports: Type 1 diabetes patients had moderately but significantly shorter TCRB CDR3s in all four CD4+ subsets.

Their recognized antigens are unknown. The whole isolated RNA underwent reverse transcription, so sequencing captured expressed TCRB transcripts. Data came from immunoSEQ multiplex PCR; TCRdb stores just in-frame clones and leaves some out. There are around 690,000 clones in the sample; under 15% occur only once, and approximately 0.11% lies in the top ten. Sequences were obtained from naive CD4+ T cells from blood. These receptor sequences come from a young man with type 1 diabetes.

This chain joins TRBV20-1 and TRBJ2-1; TRBD2 might be the D (5 bases). The germline V gene has CDR1 DFQATT and CDR2 SNEGSKA (reference sequence). Trimming took 7 bases from V and 8 from J, leaving 12 bases between them. The CDR3 is made up of 11 amino acids. The CDR3 reads CSGVTSYEQFF. Here the CDR3 DNA reads TGCAGTGGGGTCACTAGTTATGAGCAGTTCTTC.

This clone was recorded a few times. J is TRBJ2-2 and V is TRBV7-2, with 9 bases aligning to TRBD1. The V and J ends lost 1 base and 0 bases, in that order; junction bases with no gene match: 6. CDR1 is SGHTA and CDR2 is FQGNSA in the germline V gene. The CDR3 is 18 amino acids. The CDR3 spells CASSLGVGQGANTGELFF. For the CDR3, the DNA is TGTGCCAGCAGCTTAGGCGTGGGACAGGGCGCGAACACCGGGGAGCTGTTTTTT.

This clone was detected a few times. The chain combines TRBV30 with TRBJ2-6; no reliable D call. The V and J ends lost 1 base and 0 bases respectively, with 4 bases between them. The CDR3 runs to 14 residues. Germline CDR1 and CDR2: GTSNPN and SVGIG (reference sequence). CDR3 sequence (DNA): TGTGCCTGGAGTGGGATCTCTGGGGCCAACGTCCTGACTTTC. Translating gives CAWSGISGANVLTF.

This chain uses TRBV30 with TRBJ1-5; 10 bases are a match to TRBD1. This CDR3 region has 14 residues. After removal of 5 bases from V and 7 bases from J, the junction contained 8 bases not matched to a gene. From germline, CDR1 is GTSNPN and CDR2 SVGIG (reference sequence). CDR3 sequence (DNA): TGTGCCTGGGGATCCGGGACAGGGGAGCAGCCCCAGCATTTT. It yields the protein CAWGSGTGEQPQHF.

The chain is built from TRBV5-1 and TRBJ2-3; D might be TRBD2 (7 bases). CDR1 is SGHRS and CDR2 is YFSETQ in the germline V gene. The CDR3 spans 14 residues. Deletions cut 5 bases from V and 4 bases from J, with 14 bases between. The CDR3 loop is CASRRGGAPDTQYF. As DNA, the CDR3 is TGCGCCAGCAGGCGAGGGGGGGCCCCAGATACGCAGTATTTT.

V usage is TRBV19 and J usage is TRBJ2-3; no firm D call. The CDR3 runs to 14 residues. Germline lookup yields CDR1 LNHDA and CDR2 SQIVND (reference sequence). V gave up 5 bases and J gave up 1 base, with 10 bases separating them. CDR3 region: CASSRAIGTDTQYF. For the CDR3, the DNA is TGTGCCAGTAGTCGAGCCATAGGCACAGATACGCAGTATTTT.

This clone was counted a few times. V is TRBV7-2 and J is TRBJ2-5; D gene ambiguous. CDR3 length: 16 amino acids. V lost 2 bases and J 5 bases, leaving 18 bases between the germline ends. Germline CDR1 is SGHTA and CDR2 is FQGNSA. CDR3 loop: CASSLTTAQSGETQYF. The CDR3 DNA follows: TGTGCCAGCAGCTTAACAACAGCCCAATCCGGGGAGACCCAGTACTTC.

The chain links TRBV6-6 to TRBJ1-1; D unclear. This CDR3 is built from 12 residues. Germline lookup yields CDR1 MNHNY and CDR2 SVGAGI (reference sequence). V dropped 6 bases and J dropped 10 bases, with 15 bases sitting between them. The DNA of the CDR3 is TGTGCCAGCAGCCCTTTTACAGAGGGAGCTTTCTTT. The encoded protein is CASSPFTEGAFF.

V gene TRBV5-4 combines with J gene TRBJ1-1; D is undetermined. Germline V gene sequence: CDR1 SGHNT, CDR2 YYREEE (reference sequence). This CDR3 is built from 13 residues. The V end lost 1 base, the J end lost 3 bases, and 7 bases lay between the germline ends. The CDR3 here is CASSLLGDTEAFF. Here the CDR3 DNA reads TGTGCCAGCAGCTTGCTTGGGGACACTGAAGCTTTCTTT.

V usage is TRBV19 and J usage is TRBJ2-4, with D possibly TRBD2 on 5 matching bases. The V gene's germline CDR1 is LNHDA and CDR2 SQIVND (reference sequence). This CDR3 region has 12 residues. V lost 6 bases and J lost 7, with 10 bases in between. The CDR3 loop is CASSPRGNIQYF. The CDR3, as DNA: TGTGCCAGTAGCCCACGGGGTAACATTCAGTACTTC.

V is TRBV28 and J is TRBJ2-1, with D possibly TRBD2 on 6 matching bases. The CDR3 spans 14 residues. Germline CDR1 and CDR2: MDHEN and SYDVKM. Trimming took 9 bases from V and 5 from J, leaving 17 bases between them. The CDR3 is CASNILGGHNEQFF. CDR3 sequence (DNA): TGTGCCAGTAATATTTTGGGGGGTCACAATGAGCAGTTCTTC.

This clone was counted a few times. The V and J genes are TRBV4-1 and TRBJ1-1; D gene uncertain. The germline gives CDR1 MGHRA, CDR2 YSYEKL. There are 11 residues in the CDR3. V lost 1 base to trimming and J lost 11 bases, with 8 bases between them. CDR3 sequence: CASSQGARAFF. The CDR3 DNA reads TGCGCCAGCAGCCAAGGCGCCCGGGCTTTCTTT.

Only a few counts were recorded for this clone. The chain carries TRBV19 and TRBJ2-5; D perhaps matches TRBD2 (6 bases). Trimming cost V 8 bases and J 2 bases, with 15 bases left between them. Per germline, CDR1 LNHDA and CDR2 SQIVND (reference sequence). This CDR3 has 14 amino acids. CDR3 sequence reads: CASSRGVTQETQYF. The CDR3 DNA sequence: TGTGCCAGTTCTCGCGGGGTTACTCAAGAGACCCAGTACTTC.

This clone was counted only a few times. The genes are TRBV9 and TRBJ2-5; weak D call: TRBD2 (6 bases). The V gene's germline CDR1 is SGDLS and CDR2 YYNGEE. Between the trimmed V and J ends, which lost 0 bases and 5 bases, there was a span of 8 bases. This CDR3 is built from 13 residues. The CDR3 is CASSVGRGETQYF. The CDR3 bases are TGTGCCAGCAGCGTAGGTCGGGGGGAGACCCAGTACTTC.

This clone turned up a few times. The rearrangement links TRBV19 to TRBJ1-5; 7 bases fit TRBD1. Germline V gene sequence: CDR1 LNHDA, CDR2 SQIVND (reference sequence). The CDR3 has 14 residues. V trimming: 1 base; J trimming: 8 bases; junction bases outside the gene matches: 5. CDR3 coding DNA: TGTGCCAGTAGTATAGGAGGGGGCTTAGAGCCCCAGCATTTT. Protein: CASSIGGGLEPQHF.

This clone was counted between two and nine times. The chain is built from TRBV9 and TRBJ2-1; D assignment may be TRBD1 or TRBD2 (5 bases each). V was trimmed by 1 base and J by 5 bases, leaving 13 bases between them. CDR1 and CDR2 (germline): SGDLS, YYNGEE. This CDR3 is 15 amino acids long. CDR3 in DNA: TGTGCCAGCAGCGTAAGGCAGGGAGCCCACAATGAGCAGTTCTTC. Amino acid sequence: CASSVRQGAHNEQFF.

This clone appeared a few times. The chain carries TRBV7-2 and TRBJ2-1; TRBD1 is a possible D gene (5 bases). The germline CDR1 and CDR2 sequences are SGHTA and FQGNSA. The CDR3 is made up of 14 amino acids. The V gene lost 3 bases and the J gene lost 9 bases, with 15 bases spanning the gap. CDR3 DNA sequence: TGTGCCAGCAGCTTTGACCCCCAGGGTGGTGAGCAGTTCTTC. Its protein product is CASSFDPQGGEQFF.

J is TRBJ1-1 and V is TRBV5-6; TRBD1 aligns across 7 bases. Germline V gives CDR1 SGHDT, CDR2 YYEEEE. This CDR3 is 16 amino acids long. V dropped 2 bases and J dropped 4; count of bases not matched to a gene: 11. For the CDR3, the DNA is TGTGCCAGCAGCTTAGCGACAGGGACGATGAGCACTGAAGCTTTCTTT. This codes for CASSLATGTMSTEAFF.

The V and J genes are TRBV19 and TRBJ2-4; D gene uncertain. V was cut by 1 base and J by 6 bases, with 10 bases left in between. CDR3 size: 14 residues. CDR1 is LNHDA, CDR2 SQIVND, per germline (reference sequence). CDR3 amino acids: CASSIVGGRNIQYF. The CDR3 region has the DNA TGTGCCAGTAGTATAGTTGGCGGCAGAAACATTCAGTACTTC.

The chain links TRBV9 to TRBJ1-1; D possibly corresponds to TRBD1 (6 bases). This CDR3 comprises 16 residues. CDR1 is SGDLS and CDR2 is YYNGEE in the germline V gene. Trimming stripped 0 bases from V and 1 base from J, with 13 bases between. DNA of the CDR3: TGTGCCAGCAGCGTAGAGTTCAGGGGAAGGAACACTGAAGCTTTCTTT. The encoded protein is CASSVEFRGRNTEAFF.

This clone was seen a few times. This chain joins TRBV7-9 and TRBJ2-7; D perhaps matches TRBD1 (6 bases). Trimming cost V 5 bases and J 2 bases, with 16 bases left between them. The CDR3 sequence is 15 residues long. Per germline, CDR1 SEHNR and CDR2 FQNEAQ (reference sequence). The CDR3 reads CASSLLRDNTYEQYF. Written as DNA, the CDR3 is TGTGCCAGCAGCCTTCTCCGGGACAACACCTACGAGCAGTACTTC.